This entry describes one T cell receptor (beta chain). The antigen is unknown. The limits of the CDR3 on the DNA are not certain, so only TCRdb's listed CDR3 is given. Profiling relied on immunoSEQ multiplex PCR, and the TCRdb table lists in-frame clones only, not all of them. The sample has 52,000 or so clones, roughly 80% seen once; the top ten hold 2.5% to 3%. These data originate in a study of OX40 agonist ivuxolimab in advanced cancers. Overall study: Having had anti-PD-1, anti-PD-L1 or anti-CTLA-4 therapy before was allowed, and roughly 38% had some.

Study-wide results and caveats: In the 0.1 to 3.0 mg/kg range, CD4+ and CD8+ blood T cells had expanded clonally by week 6. There were also nonresponders showing low normalized T-cell clonal expansion.

Germline assignment: CDR1 SGHTA and CDR2 FQGNSA. With termini counted, the CDR3 has 14 amino acids. The sequence was obtained from an adult with an advanced solid tumor such as melanoma, head and neck, liver or kidney cancer. This specimen was CD4+ or CD8+ T cells sorted from blood, taken in a trial of the OX40 agonist ivuxolimab. The chain recombines TRBV7-2 with TRBJ1-3; no check of the table's D call, TRBD1, against the DNA was made. CDR3 residues: CASSLVGTGSDGTF.